Listed below are T cell receptor beta chains from one sample, sequenced in a study of CD8 T cells in ankylosing spondylitis. TCRdb analysed the 5' RACE reads with MiXCR anew, one entry per CDR3 protein. The sample yields about 220,000 distinct CDR3 sequences, roughly 25% seen once. Sequencing used blood, either unsorted or a sorted T cell fraction (not recorded which). These receptors all stem from a male donor with ankylosing spondylitis or in good health (not recorded which). The CDR3 runs from the conserved cysteine through the conserved F or W. The D gene is left open where the match is weak. The size field is filled for only some rows; it gives once, few, many or a size class.

clone_size j_call d_call v_call cdr3_nt cdr3_aa
many TRBJ1-1 TRBD1 TRBV4-1 TGCGCCAGCAGCCAGGCGGACAGGGAAATCACTGAAGCTTTCTTT CASSQADREITEAFF
many TRBJ2-1 TRBD2 TRBV7-9 TGTGCCAGCAGCGTCGGCAGCGGGAGGCCGAATGAGCAGTTCTTC CASSVGSGRPNEQFF
many TRBJ1-6 NA TRBV15 TGTGCCACCAGCAGAGATATTAATTCACCCCTCCACTTT CATSRDINSPLHF
many TRBJ2-5 NA TRBV10-3 TGTGCCATCAGTGACGGGCCCCAAGAGACCCAGTACTTC CAISDGPQETQYF
many TRBJ2-7 NA TRBV12-3/TRBV12-4 TGTGCCAGCAGTTCGGGGCGCGGGGCTTACGAGCAGTACTTC CASSSGRGAYEQYF
many TRBJ1-1 NA TRBV5-1 TGCGCCAGCAGCACGGACAGTGGCACTGAAGCTTTCTTT CASSTDSGTEAFF
NA TRBJ2-1 NA TRBV12-3/TRBV12-4 TGTGCCAGCAGTCCTCAGGGGAGCCACAATGAGCAGTTCTTC CASSPQGSHNEQFF
many TRBJ2-5 NA TRBV29-1 TGCAGCGTTGATCCAGGGATGGATGAGACCCAGTACTTC CSVDPGMDETQYF
few TRBJ1-1 NA TRBV18 TGTGCCAGCTCATCCCCGGGGGCCCCGGGAGAAGCTTTCTTT CASSSPGAPGEAFF
NA TRBJ1-1 NA TRBV20-1 TGCAGTGCTAGCGCCGCGAACACTGAAGCTTTCTTT CSASAANTEAFF
NA TRBJ1-5 NA TRBV4-1 TGCGCCAGCAGCCAAGAGAGCGCGTCAGGGCAGCCCCAGCATTTT CASSQESASGQPQHF
many TRBJ2-1 TRBD1 TRBV24-1 TGTGCCACCAGTGGGACAGGGGGCCGGGAGGGCATCCAAAGCTCCTACAATGAGCAGTTCTTC CATSGTGGREGIQSSYNEQFF
many TRBJ2-1 NA TRBV5-1 TGCGCCAGCAGCTTGTCCGTTGGGTCCTACAATGAGCAGTTCTTC CASSLSVGSYNEQFF
NA TRBJ1-6 NA TRBV5-6 TGTGCCAGCAGCTTGGACTACTATAATTCACCCCTCCACTTT CASSLDYYNSPLHF
many TRBJ2-5 NA TRBV29-1 TGCAGCGTTGAAACAGGTGTTATGGCCCAGTACTTC CSVETGVMAQYF
NA TRBJ2-5 NA TRBV20-1 TGCTGTGCTAGCCGGGATGGGGGCATGGAAGAGACCCAGTACTTC CCASRDGGMEETQYF
few TRBJ1-3 NA TRBV12-3/TRBV12-4 TGTGCCAGCAGACTAGCTCTATCCGGAAACACCATATATTTT CASRLALSGNTIYF
many TRBJ2-7 TRBD1 TRBV5-1 TGCGCCAGCAGCCCGGCCCCGGGACAGGACTACGAGCAGTACTTC CASSPAPGQDYEQYF